This T cell receptor (beta chain) appears in the sequencing data of a study of cytomegalovirus exposure and HLA in healthy donors. Germline V gives CDR1 MNHNS, CDR2 SASEGT. Losses at the gene ends were 7 bases for V and 5 bases for J; bases not matched to a gene: 7. The CDR3 runs to 13 residues. Donors consisted of healthy bone marrow donors. Study-wide results and limits: Other equally common chains were less clonally expanded than HLA-associated TCR beta chains, a later analysis showed. HLA-A and HLA-B allele assignments for most subjects were reportedly predicted accurately using TCR beta sequences.

The PCR was carried out with 60 Vbeta primers and 13 Jbeta primers. The protocol was immunoSEQ multiplex PCR, while the TCRdb copy is restricted to in-frame clones and leaves out a portion. The sample shows 76,000 or so clones, 78% of them seen only once. On this clone itself: Its target is not known.

The chain is built from TRBV6-1 and TRBJ1-1, with TRBD1 matching over 7 bases. The sample comprised PBMCs. The clonotype comes from a woman aged 40-49 years in good health and CMV-seropositive. Written as DNA, the CDR3 is TGTGCCAGCAATAGACAGGGCGCGACTGAAGCTTTCTTT. The encoded protein is CASNRQGATEAFF.